The source of this T cell receptor (beta chain) is a study of blood T cell repertoires in COVID-19. Sequencing used immunoSEQ multiplex PCR; TCRdb keeps in-frame clones, though not all of them. The sample lists about 97,000 clones, 91% seen once, with 15% to 20% in the top ten. The V gene lost 1 base and the J gene lost 9 bases, with 7 bases spanning the gap. Germline V gene lookup returns CDR1 LGHDT and CDR2 YNNKEL (reference sequence). This CDR3 comprises 13 residues. Sequenced material: peripheral blood. The clonotype originates from a man aged 50-60 years with acute or convalescent COVID-19. The V and J genes are TRBV3-1 (or the pseudogene TRBV3-2) and TRBJ1-6; no definite D call. The CDR3 here is CASSQAGFSPLHF. The DNA for the CDR3 is TGTGCCAGCAGCCAAGCGGGGTTTTCACCCCTCCACTTT.